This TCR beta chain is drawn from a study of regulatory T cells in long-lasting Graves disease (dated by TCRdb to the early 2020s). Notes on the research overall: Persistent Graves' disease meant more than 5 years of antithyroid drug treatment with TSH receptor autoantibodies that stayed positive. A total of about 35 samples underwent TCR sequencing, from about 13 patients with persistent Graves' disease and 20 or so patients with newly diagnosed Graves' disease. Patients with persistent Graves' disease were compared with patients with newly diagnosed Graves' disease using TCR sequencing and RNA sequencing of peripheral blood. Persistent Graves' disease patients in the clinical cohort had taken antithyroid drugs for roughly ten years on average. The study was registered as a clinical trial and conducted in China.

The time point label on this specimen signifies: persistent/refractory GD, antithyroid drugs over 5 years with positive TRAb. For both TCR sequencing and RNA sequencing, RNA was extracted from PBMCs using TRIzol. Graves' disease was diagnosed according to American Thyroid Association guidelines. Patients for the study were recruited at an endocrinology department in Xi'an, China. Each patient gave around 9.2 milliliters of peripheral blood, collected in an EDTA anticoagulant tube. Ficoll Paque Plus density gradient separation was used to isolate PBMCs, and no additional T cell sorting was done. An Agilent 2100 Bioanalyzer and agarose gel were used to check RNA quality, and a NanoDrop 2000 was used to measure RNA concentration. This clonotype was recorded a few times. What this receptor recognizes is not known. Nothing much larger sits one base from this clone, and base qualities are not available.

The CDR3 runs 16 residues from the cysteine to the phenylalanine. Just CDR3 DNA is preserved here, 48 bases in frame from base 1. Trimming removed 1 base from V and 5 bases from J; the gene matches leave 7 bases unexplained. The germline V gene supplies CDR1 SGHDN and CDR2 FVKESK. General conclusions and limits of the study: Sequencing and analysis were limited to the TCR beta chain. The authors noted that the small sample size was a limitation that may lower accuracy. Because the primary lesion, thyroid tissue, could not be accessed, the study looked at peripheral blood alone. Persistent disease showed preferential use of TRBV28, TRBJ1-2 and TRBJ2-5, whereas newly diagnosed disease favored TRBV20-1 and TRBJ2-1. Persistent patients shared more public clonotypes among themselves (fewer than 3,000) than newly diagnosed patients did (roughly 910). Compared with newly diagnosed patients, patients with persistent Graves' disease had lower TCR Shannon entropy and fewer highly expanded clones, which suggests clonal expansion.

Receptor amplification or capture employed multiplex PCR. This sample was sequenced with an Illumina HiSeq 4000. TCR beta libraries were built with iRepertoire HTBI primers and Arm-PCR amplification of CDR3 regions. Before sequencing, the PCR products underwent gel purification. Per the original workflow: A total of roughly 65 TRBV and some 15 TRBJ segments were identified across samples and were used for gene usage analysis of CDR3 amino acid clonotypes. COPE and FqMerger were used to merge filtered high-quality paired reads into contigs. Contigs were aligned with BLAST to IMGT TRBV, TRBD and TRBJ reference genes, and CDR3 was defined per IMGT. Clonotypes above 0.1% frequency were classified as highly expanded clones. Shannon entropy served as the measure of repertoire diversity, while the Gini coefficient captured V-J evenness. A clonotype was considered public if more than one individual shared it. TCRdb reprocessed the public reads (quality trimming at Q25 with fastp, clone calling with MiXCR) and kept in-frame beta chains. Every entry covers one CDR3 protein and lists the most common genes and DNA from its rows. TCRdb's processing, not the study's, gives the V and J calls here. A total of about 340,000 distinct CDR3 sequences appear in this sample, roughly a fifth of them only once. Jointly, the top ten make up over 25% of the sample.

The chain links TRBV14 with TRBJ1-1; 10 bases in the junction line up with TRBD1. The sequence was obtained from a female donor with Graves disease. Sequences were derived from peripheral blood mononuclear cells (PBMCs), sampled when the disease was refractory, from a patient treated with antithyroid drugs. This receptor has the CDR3 CASSQVGGTGVTEAFF. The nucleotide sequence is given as TGTGCCAGCAGCCAAGTGGGAGGGACAGGGGTGACTGAAGCTTTCTTT.